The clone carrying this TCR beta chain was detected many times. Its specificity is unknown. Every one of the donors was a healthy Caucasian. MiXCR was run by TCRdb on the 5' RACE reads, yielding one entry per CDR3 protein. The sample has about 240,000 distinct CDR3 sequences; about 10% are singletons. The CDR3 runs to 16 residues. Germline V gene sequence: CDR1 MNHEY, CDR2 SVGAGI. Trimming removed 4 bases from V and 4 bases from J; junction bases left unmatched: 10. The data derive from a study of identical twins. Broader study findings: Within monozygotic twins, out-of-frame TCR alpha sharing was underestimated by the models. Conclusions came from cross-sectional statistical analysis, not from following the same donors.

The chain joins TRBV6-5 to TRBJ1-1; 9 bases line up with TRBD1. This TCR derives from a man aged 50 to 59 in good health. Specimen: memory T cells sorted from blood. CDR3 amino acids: CASSFPSTGGSTEAFF. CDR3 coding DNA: TGTGCCAGCAGTTTCCCTTCGACAGGGGGGTCCACTGAAGCTTTCTTT.